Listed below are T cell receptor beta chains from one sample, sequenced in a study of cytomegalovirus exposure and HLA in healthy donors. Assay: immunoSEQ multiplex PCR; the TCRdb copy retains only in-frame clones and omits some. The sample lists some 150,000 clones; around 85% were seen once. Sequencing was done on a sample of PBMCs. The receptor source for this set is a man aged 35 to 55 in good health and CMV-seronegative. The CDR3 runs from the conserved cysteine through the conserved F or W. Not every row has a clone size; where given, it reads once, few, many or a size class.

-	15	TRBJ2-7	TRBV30	CAWSPMGGLTYEQYF
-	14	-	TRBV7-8	CASSADRASYEQYF
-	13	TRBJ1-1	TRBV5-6	CASLGPGEVEAFF
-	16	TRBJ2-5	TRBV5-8	CASSRGLAGEQETQYF
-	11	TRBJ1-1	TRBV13	CASSWADEAFF
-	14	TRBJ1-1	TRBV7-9	CASSLEGGGTEAFF
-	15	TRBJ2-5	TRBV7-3	CASSKGTALGETQYF
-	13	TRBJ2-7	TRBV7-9	CASSFQGALEQYF
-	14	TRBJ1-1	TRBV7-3	CASSPATGVTEAFF
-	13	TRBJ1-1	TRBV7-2	CASSPQRGGEAFF
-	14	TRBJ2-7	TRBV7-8	CASSLVGTSYEQYF
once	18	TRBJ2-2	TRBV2	CASSERRAGGPNTGELFF
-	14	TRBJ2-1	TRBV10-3	CAISVIAGEDEQFF